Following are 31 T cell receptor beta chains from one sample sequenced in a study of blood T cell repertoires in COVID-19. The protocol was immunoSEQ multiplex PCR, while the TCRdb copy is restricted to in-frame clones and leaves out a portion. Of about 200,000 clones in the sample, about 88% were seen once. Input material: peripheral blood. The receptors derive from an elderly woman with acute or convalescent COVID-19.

In DNA form, the CDR3 reads TGTGCCTGGAGTTCACTAGCGGGACTGGGGAATGAGCAGTTCTTC. This translates into CAWSSLAGLGNEQFF. The chain joins TRBV30 to TRBJ2-1, with 10 bases identical to TRBD2. The CDR3 has 15 residues. Germline V gene sequence: CDR1 GTSNPN, CDR2 SVGIG (reference sequence). J was trimmed by 7 bases and V by 2 bases; bases with no gene match: 8.

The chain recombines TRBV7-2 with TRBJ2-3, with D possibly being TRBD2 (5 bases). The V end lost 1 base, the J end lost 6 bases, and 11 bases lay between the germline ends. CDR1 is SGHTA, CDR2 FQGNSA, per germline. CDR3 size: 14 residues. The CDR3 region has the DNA TGTGCCAGCAGCTTAGGGAGGTCACCGGATACGCAGTATTTT. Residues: CASSLGRSPDTQYF.

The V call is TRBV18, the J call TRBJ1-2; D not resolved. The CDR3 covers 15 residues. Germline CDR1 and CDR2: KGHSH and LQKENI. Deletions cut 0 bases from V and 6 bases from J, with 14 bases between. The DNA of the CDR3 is TGTGCCAGCTCACCACCGATTTATGCGGCTGATGGCTACACCTTC. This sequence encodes CASSPPIYAADGYTF.

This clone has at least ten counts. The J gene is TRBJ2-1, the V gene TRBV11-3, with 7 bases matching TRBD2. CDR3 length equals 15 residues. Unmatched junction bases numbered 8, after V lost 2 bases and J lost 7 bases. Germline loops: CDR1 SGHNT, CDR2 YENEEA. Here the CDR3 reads CASSLTVGGLNEQFF. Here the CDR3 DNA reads TGTGCCAGCAGCTTAACCGTGGGAGGGCTAAATGAGCAGTTCTTC.

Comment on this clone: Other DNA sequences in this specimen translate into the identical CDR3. The CDR3 reads CASKPLASGPNEQFF. CDR3 bases: TGTGCCAGTAAACCACTAGCGTCTGGCCCCAATGAGCAGTTCTTC. This chain uses TRBV19 with TRBJ2-1; 7 bases line up with TRBD2. CDR3 length: 15 amino acids. The ends lost 7 bases at V and 6 bases at J; junction bases unmatched: 12. Per germline, CDR1 LNHDA and CDR2 SQIVND (reference sequence).

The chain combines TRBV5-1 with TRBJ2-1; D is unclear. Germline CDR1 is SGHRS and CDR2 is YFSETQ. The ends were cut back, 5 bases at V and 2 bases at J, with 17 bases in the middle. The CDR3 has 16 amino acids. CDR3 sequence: CASRMLDRPTYNEQFF. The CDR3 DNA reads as TGCGCCAGCAGGATGCTAGATCGCCCGACCTACAATGAGCAGTTCTTC.

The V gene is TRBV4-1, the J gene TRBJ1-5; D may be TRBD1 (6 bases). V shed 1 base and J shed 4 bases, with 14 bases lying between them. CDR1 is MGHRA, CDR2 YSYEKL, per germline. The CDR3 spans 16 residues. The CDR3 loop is CASSQGGGRGNQPQHF. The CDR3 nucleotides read TGCGCCAGCAGCCAAGGAGGTGGGAGGGGGAATCAGCCCCAGCATTTT.

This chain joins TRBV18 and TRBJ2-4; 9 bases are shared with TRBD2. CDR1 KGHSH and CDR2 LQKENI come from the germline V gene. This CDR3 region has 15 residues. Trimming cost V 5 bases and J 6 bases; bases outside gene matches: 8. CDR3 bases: TGTGCCAGCTCATCACAGGGACTAGCTTTAAACATTCAGTACTTC. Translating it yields CASSSQGLALNIQYF.

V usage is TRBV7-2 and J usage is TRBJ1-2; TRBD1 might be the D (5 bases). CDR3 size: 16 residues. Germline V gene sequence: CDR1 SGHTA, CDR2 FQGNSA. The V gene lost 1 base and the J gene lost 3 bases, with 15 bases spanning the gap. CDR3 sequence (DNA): TGTGCCAGCAGCTTAGAGGATGCGGCAGGGCACTATGGCTACACCTTC. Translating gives CASSLEDAAGHYGYTF.

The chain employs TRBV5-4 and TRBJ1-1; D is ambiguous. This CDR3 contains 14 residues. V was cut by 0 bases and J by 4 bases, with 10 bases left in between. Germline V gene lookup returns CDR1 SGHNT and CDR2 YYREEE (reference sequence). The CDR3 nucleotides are TGTGCCAGCAGCTTGGAAGCGGTGACCACTGAAGCTTTCTTT. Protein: CASSLEAVTTEAFF.

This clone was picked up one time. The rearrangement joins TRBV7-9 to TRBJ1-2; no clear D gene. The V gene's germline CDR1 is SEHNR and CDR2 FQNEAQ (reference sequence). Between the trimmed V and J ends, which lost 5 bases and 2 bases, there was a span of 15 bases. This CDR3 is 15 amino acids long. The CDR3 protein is CASSPPGEPNYGYTF. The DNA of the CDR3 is TGTGCCAGCAGCCCTCCCGGGGAACCAAACTATGGCTACACCTTC.

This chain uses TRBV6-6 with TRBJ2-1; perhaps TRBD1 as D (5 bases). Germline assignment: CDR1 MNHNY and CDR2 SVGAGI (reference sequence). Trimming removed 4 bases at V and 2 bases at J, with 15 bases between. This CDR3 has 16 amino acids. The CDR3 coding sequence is TGTGCCAGCAGTTCCCCCGACAGCGTAACCTACAATGAGCAGTTCTTC. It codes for CASSSPDSVTYNEQFF.

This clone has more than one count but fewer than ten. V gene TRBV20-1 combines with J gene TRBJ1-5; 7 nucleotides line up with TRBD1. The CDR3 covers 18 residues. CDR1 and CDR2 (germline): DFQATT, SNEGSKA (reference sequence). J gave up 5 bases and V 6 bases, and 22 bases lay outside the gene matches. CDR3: CSASGGDSRKLFYQPQHF. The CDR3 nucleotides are TGCAGTGCAAGTGGCGGGGACAGTCGTAAGTTATTTTATCAGCCCCAGCATTTT.

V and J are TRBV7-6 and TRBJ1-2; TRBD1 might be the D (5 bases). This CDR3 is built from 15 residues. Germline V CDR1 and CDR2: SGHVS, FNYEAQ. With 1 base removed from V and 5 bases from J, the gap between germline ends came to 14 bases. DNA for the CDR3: TGTGCCAGCAGCTTAGGAGTCACCCCAGGGTATGGCTACACCTTC. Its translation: CASSLGVTPGYGYTF.

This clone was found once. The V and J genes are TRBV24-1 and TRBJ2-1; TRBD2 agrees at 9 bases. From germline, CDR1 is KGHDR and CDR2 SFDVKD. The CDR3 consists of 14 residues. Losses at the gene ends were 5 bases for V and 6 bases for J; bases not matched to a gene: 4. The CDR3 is CATSVDSGSNEQFF. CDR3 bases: TGTGCCACCAGTGTGGATAGCGGGAGCAATGAGCAGTTCTTC.

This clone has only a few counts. The CDR3, as DNA: TGTGCCAGCAGCCCCGGGCGGGGCGGGAGGAAATCCTACGAGCAGTACTTC. The encoded protein is CASSPGRGGRKSYEQYF. This sequence joins TRBV7-2 and TRBJ2-7; 8 bases map to TRBD2. The V and J ends lost 5 bases and 1 base, in that order; junction bases with no gene match: 13. This CDR3 has 17 residues. Germline CDR1 SGHTA, CDR2 FQGNSA.

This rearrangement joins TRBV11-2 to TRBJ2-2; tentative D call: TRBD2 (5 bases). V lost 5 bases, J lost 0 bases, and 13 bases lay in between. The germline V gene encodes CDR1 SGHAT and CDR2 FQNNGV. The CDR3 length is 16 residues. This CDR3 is CASSRLALTNTGELFF. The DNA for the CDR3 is TGTGCCAGCAGCCGTCTAGCCCTAACGAACACCGGGGAGCTGTTTTTT.

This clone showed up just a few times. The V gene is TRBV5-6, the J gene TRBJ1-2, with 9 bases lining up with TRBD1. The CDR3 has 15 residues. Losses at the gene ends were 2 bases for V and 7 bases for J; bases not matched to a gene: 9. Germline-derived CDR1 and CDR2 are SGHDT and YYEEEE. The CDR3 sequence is CASSFPGQGVFGYTF. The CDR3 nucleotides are TGTGCCAGCAGCTTTCCGGGACAGGGAGTCTTTGGCTACACCTTC.

The DNA for the CDR3 is TGTGCCAGCAGGTCCGGGCTAGCGGGAGCCCACTTATCGGACGAGCAGTACTTC. Protein sequence: CASRSGLAGAHLSDEQYF. The rearrangement uses TRBV27 and TRBJ2-7; 10 bases map to TRBD2. Losses at the gene ends were 6 bases for V and 5 bases for J; bases not matched to a gene: 19. The length of the CDR3 is 18 residues. Germline lookup yields CDR1 MNHEY and CDR2 SMNVEV (reference sequence).

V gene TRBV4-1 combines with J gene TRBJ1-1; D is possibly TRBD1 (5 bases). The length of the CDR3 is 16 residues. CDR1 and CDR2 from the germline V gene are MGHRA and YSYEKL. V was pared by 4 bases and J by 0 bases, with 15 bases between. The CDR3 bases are TGCGCCAGCAGCCCCAGAGGTGTCAGGGTGAACACTGAAGCTTTCTTT. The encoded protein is CASSPRGVRVNTEAFF.

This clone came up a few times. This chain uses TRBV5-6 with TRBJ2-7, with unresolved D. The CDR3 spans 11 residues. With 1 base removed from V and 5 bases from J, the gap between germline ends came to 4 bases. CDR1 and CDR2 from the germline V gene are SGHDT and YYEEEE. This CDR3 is CASSLRDEQYF. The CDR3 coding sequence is TGTGCCAGCAGCTTGCGAGACGAGCAGTACTTC.

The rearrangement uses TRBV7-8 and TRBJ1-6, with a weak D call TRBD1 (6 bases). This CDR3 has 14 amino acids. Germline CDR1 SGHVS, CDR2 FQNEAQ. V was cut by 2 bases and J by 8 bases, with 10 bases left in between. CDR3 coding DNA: TGTGCCAGCAGCTTAACAGGGTGGGATTCACCCCTCCACTTT. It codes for CASSLTGWDSPLHF.

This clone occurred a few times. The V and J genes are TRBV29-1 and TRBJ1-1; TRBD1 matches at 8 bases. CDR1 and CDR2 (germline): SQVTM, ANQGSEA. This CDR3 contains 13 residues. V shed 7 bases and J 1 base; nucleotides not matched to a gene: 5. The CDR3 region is CSGGTGGNTEAFF. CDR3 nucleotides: TGCAGCGGAGGGACAGGAGGGAACACTGAAGCTTTCTTT. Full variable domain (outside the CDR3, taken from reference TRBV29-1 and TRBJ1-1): SAVISQKPSRDICQRGTSLTIQCQVDSQVTMMFWYRQQPGQSLTLIATANQGSEATYESGFVIDKFPISRPNLTFSTLTVSNMSPEDSSIYLCSGGTGGNTEAFFGQGTRLTVV.

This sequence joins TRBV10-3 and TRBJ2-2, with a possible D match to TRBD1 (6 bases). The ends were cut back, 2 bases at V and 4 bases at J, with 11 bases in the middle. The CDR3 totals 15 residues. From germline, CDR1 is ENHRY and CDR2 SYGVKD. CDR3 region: CAISETGRRTGELFF. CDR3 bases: TGTGCCATCAGTGAGACAGGGCGTCGCACCGGGGAGCTGTTTTTT.

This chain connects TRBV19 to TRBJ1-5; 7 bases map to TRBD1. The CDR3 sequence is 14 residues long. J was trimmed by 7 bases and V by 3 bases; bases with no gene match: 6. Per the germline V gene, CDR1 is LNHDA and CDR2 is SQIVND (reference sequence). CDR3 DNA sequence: TGTGCCAGTAGTATCCCGGACAGGATGCAGCCCCAGCATTTT. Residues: CASSIPDRMQPQHF.

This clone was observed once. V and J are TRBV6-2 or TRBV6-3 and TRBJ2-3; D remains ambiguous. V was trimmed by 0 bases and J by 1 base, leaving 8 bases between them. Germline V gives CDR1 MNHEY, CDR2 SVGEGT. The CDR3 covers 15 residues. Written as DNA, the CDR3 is TGTGCCAGCAGTTACTCGGTAGTCCGCACAGATACGCAGTATTTT. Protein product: CASSYSVVRTDTQYF.

CDR3 region: CASSVGWGLNTGELFF. CDR3 sequence (DNA): TGTGCCAGCAGCGTTGGTTGGGGGCTAAACACCGGGGAGCTGTTTTTT. V is TRBV9 and J is TRBJ2-2, with D tentatively TRBD1 (6 bases). V lost 2 bases and J 2 bases, leaving 13 bases between the germline ends. Germline CDR1 and CDR2: SGDLS and YYNGEE. The CDR3 consists of 16 residues.

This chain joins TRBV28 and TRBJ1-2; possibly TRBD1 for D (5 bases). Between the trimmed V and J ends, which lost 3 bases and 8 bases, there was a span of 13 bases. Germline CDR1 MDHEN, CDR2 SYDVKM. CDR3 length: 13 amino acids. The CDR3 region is CASSFGRAFGYTF. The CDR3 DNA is TGTGCCAGCAGTTTTGGCAGGGCCTTCGGCTACACCTTC.

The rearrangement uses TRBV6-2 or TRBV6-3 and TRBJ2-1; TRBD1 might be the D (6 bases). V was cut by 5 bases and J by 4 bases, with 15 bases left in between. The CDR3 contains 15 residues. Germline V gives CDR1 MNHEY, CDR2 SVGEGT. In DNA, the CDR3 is TGTGCCAGCAGTAACAGGGAAGATTGGTACAATGAGCAGTTCTTC. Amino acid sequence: CASSNREDWYNEQFF.

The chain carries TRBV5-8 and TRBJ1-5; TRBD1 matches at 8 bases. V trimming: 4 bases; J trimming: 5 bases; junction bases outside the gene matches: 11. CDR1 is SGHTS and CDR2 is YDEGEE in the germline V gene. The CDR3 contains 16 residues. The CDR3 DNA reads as TGTGCCAGCAGCCTAGGGACAGGCCCTAACTATCAGCCCCAGCATTTT. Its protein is CASSLGTGPNYQPQHF.

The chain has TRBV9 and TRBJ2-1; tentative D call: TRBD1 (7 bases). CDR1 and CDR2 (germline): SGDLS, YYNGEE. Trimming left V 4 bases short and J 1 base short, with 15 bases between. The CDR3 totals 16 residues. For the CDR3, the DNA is TGTGCCAGCAGCCCAGGTGCGGGACAGTCCTACAATGAGCAGTTCTTC. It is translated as CASSPGAGQSYNEQFF.